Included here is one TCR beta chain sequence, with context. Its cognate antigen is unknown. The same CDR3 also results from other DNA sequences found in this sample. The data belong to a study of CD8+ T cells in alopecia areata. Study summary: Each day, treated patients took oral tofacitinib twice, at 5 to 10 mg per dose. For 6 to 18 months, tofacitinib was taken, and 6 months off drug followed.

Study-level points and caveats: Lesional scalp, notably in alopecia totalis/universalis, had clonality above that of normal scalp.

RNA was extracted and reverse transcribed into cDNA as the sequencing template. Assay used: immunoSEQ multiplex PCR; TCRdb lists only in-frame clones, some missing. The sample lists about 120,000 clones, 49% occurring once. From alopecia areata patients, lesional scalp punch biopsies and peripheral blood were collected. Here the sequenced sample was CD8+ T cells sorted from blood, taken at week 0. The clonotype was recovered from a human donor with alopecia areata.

CDR3 sequence: CASSYSGGSYNEQFF. Written as DNA, the CDR3 is TGTGCCAGCAGTTACTCTGGCGGCTCCTACAATGAGCAGTTCTTC. The J gene is TRBJ2-1, the V gene TRBV6-5; D remains unclear. The V gene lost 0 bases and the J gene lost 0 bases, with 6 bases spanning the gap. The germline V gene has CDR1 MNHEY and CDR2 SVGAGI. This CDR3 contains 15 residues.